This entry lists 15 T cell receptor beta chains sequenced from one sample in a study of blood T cell repertoires in COVID-19. The assay was immunoSEQ multiplex PCR, and TCRdb's table has in-frame clones only and misses some. The sample lists more than 95,000 clones, around four fifths occurring once. The sequencing input was peripheral blood. The receptors come from a man younger than 45 with acute or convalescent COVID-19.

The chain links TRBV4-1 to TRBJ2-1, with TRBD2 matching over 9 bases. This CDR3 region has 16 residues. Trimming at V came to 1 base and at J to 7 bases, leaving 8 bases not matched to a gene. Germline CDR1 is MGHRA and CDR2 is YSYEKL. This chain's CDR3 is CASSQVTGGRDNEQFF. The CDR3, as DNA: TGCGCCAGCAGCCAAGTAACTGGCGGGAGGGATAATGAGCAGTTCTTC.

The rearrangement joins TRBV7-2 to TRBJ1-2; 9 bases are a match to TRBD1. The CDR3 consists of 16 residues. The germline gives CDR1 SGHTA, CDR2 FQGNSA. The V gene end was trimmed by 5 bases and the J gene end by 8 bases; junction bases not matched to a gene: 15. For the CDR3, the DNA is TGTGCCAGCAGCGTAAACCCGACAGGGGGAGGAGGAGGCTACACCTTC. Translating gives CASSVNPTGGGGGYTF.

This chain uses TRBV19 with TRBJ2-2; 11 bases line up with TRBD2. The CDR3 covers 16 residues. CDR1 is LNHDA and CDR2 is SQIVND in the germline V gene (reference sequence). V lost 5 bases to trimming and J lost 6 bases; unmatched junction nucleotides: 8. CDR3 region: CASSPRLAGGPGELFF. In nucleotides, the CDR3 is TGTGCCAGTAGTCCTCGCCTAGCGGGAGGTCCCGGGGAGCTGTTTTTT.

In DNA form, the CDR3 reads TGTGCCTGGAGAACCCCCGGGACAGGTGAGCAGTTCTTC. It is translated as CAWRTPGTGEQFF. J is TRBJ2-1 and V is TRBV30, with TRBD1 matching 8 bases. Germline lookup yields CDR1 GTSNPN and CDR2 SVGIG (reference sequence). J was trimmed by 9 bases and V by 3 bases; bases with no gene match: 7. This CDR3 comprises 13 residues.

The rearrangement joins TRBV7-2 to TRBJ2-7, with 8 bases lining up with TRBD2. The V gene's germline CDR1 is SGHTA and CDR2 FQGNSA. The length of the CDR3 is 15 residues. Unmatched junction bases numbered 10, after V lost 2 bases and J lost 7 bases. The CDR3 here is CASSLIAFRGGEQYF. CDR3 nucleotide sequence: TGTGCCAGCAGCTTAATCGCCTTTCGGGGGGGGGAGCAGTACTTC.

The chain has TRBV7-3 and TRBJ2-1, with 10 bases that match TRBD2. V shed 5 bases, J shed 4 bases, and the junction held 11 bases outside the gene matches. This CDR3 is 17 amino acids long. Germline V lookup: CDR1 SGHTA, CDR2 FQGTGA. The CDR3, as DNA: TGTGCCAGCAGCCCCCTCTTGACTAGCGGGCAATACAATGAGCAGTTCTTC. It yields the protein CASSPLLTSGQYNEQFF.

The chain combines TRBV5-1 with TRBJ1-1; 7 nucleotides agree with TRBD1. CDR3 length equals 15 residues. With 3 bases clipped from V and 5 bases from J, the junction kept 10 bases outside the gene matches. Germline CDR1 SGHRS, CDR2 YFSETQ. CDR3 DNA: TGCGCCAGCAGCTCTCGACAGGGATCGGGTACTGAAGCTTTCTTT. Translation: CASSSRQGSGTEAFF.

As concerns this clone: Additional DNA sequences in this sample encode the identical CDR3. The chain combines TRBV7-3 with TRBJ2-3; the D is unclear. Germline values: CDR1 SGHTA, CDR2 FQGTGA. The CDR3 loop spans 13 amino acids. V was pared by 0 bases and J by 4 bases, with 5 bases between. DNA for the CDR3: TGTGCCAGCAGCTTAACTGGCCCAGATACGCAGTATTTT. Protein product: CASSLTGPDTQYF.

The gene calls are TRBV12-5 and TRBJ2-3; TRBD2 aligns across 9 bases. The CDR3 has 18 amino acids. The germline CDR1 and CDR2 sequences are LGHNT and FRNRAP. After removal of 0 bases from V and 5 bases from J, the junction contained 12 bases not matched to a gene. The DNA of the CDR3 is TGTGCTAGTGGTTTGGTTAATCGACTAGCGGTTTCGGGAGATACGCAGTATTTT. This encodes CASGLVNRLAVSGDTQYF.

V is TRBV30 and J is TRBJ1-2; D is possibly TRBD1 (6 bases). This CDR3 comprises 13 residues. Germline-derived CDR1 and CDR2 are GTSNPN and SVGIG (reference sequence). The germline V and J ends were trimmed by 4 bases and 3 bases, with 12 bases remaining between them. CDR3 sequence: CAWTKGGDYGYTF. The CDR3 DNA reads TGTGCCTGGACTAAGGGGGGGGACTATGGCTACACCTTC.

The chain uses TRBV4-1 and TRBJ2-7; 7 bases line up with TRBD2. The V gene end was trimmed by 1 base and the J gene end by 7 bases; junction bases not matched to a gene: 4. The germline V gene has CDR1 MGHRA and CDR2 YSYEKL. CDR3 length: 13 amino acids. The CDR3 is CASSQVGGREQYV. DNA for the CDR3: TGCGCCAGCAGCCAAGTGGGAGGGAGGGAGCAGTACGTC.

Only one count was recorded for this clone. The V gene is TRBV4-1, the J gene TRBJ2-7; tentatively, D is TRBD1 (5 bases). The CDR3 is 13 residues long. Trimming removed 5 bases from V and 2 bases from J, with 10 bases in between. Germline loops: CDR1 MGHRA, CDR2 YSYEKL. The CDR3 is CASSTRDTYEQYF. The DNA for the CDR3 is TGCGCCAGCAGCACCAGGGATACCTACGAGCAGTACTTC.

The V gene is TRBV5-1, the J gene TRBJ2-1; D unresolved. Trimming removed 1 base at V and 9 bases at J, with 20 bases between. Germline V CDR1 and CDR2: SGHRS, YFSETQ. The CDR3 is made up of 16 amino acids. The CDR3 DNA follows: TGCGCCAGCAGCTTGAGAGGCGTCCGAACCAAGAGTGAGCAGTTCTTC. This codes for CASSLRGVRTKSEQFF.

This clone was detected only a few times. The V and J genes are TRBV21-1 and TRBJ1-6; TRBD1 was called by the table and not checked on the DNA. TRBV21-1 is a pseudogene segment. This CDR3 is 13 amino acids long. As DNA, the CDR3 is TGTGCCAGCAGCAAAAAATACAGTTCACCCCTCCACTTT. It yields the protein CASSKKYSSPLHF.

The chain has TRBV14 and TRBJ1-1; the D gene is possibly TRBD1 (5 bases). Germline values: CDR1 SGHDN, CDR2 FVKESK. Trimming left V 6 bases short and J 4 bases short, with 12 bases between. The CDR3 totals 13 residues. CDR3 residues: CASSLTGGTEAFF. CDR3 in DNA: TGTGCCAGCAGTCTAACGGGGGGCACTGAAGCTTTCTTT.